This T cell receptor beta chain was identified during a study of blood T cell repertoires in COVID-19. On the study more broadly: Researchers got acute and convalescent COVID-19 samples from the United States, Italy and Spain. The analysed material was cDNA or gDNA that came from T cells, B-cell-depleted T cells, or PBMCs.

The CDR3 sequence is 13 residues long. Looked up from germline, CDR1 is MNHEY and CDR2 is SVGAGI. Trimming removed 2 bases at V and 5 bases at J, with 7 bases between. Original processing methods: Reference gene primer amplification yielded estimated nucleated cell counts. Profiled with immunoSEQ multiplex PCR; TCRdb holds only in-frame clones, not every one. That table supplies the V and J calls and clone size; D and trimming were determined from the DNA. The sample carries about 200,000 clones, around 90% recorded once. The origin of this receptor is a man aged 50 to 59 with acute or convalescent COVID-19. Sequencing used peripheral blood. The V gene is TRBV6-5, the J gene TRBJ1-5, with D uncertain. CDR3 loop: CASSYSGYQPQHF. The CDR3 DNA reads as TGTGCCAGCAGTTACAGCGGGTATCAGCCCCAGCATTTT.